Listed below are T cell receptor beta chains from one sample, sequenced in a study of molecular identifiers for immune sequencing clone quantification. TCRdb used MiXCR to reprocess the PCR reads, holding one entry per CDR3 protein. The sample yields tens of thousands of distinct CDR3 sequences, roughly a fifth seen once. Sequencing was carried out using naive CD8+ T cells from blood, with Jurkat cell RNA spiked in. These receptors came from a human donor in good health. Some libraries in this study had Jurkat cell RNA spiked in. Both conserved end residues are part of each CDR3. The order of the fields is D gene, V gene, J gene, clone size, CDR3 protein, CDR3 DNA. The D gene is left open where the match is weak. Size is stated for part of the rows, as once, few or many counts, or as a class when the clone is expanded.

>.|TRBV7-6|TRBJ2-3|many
CASSDGPGVEQYF
TGTGCCAGCAGCGACGGGCCAGGGGTTGAGCAGTATTTT
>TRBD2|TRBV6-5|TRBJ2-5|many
CASSLAGAETQYF
TGTGCCAGCAGTCTAGCGGGGGCTGAGACCCAGTACTTC
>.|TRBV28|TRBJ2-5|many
CASSPRDTQETQYF
TGTGCCAGCAGCCCACGGGACACCCAAGAGACCCAGTACTTC
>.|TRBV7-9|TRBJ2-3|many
CASSSEESTDTQYF
TGTGCCAGCAGCTCCGAGGAGAGCACAGATACGCAGTATTTT
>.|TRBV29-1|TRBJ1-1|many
CSVEAEARNTEAFF
TGCAGCGTTGAAGCTGAGGCTAGGAACACTGAAGCTTTCTTT
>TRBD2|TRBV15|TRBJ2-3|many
CATSRAERGGTDTQYF
TGTGCCACCAGCAGAGCCGAGCGGGGCGGTACAGATACGCAGTATTTT
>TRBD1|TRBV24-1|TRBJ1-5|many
CATSGGTGPNQPQHF
TGTGCCACCAGTGGGGGGACAGGCCCTAATCAGCCCCAGCATTTT
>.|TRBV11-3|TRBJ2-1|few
CASSSLTRRNEQFF
TGTGCCAGCAGCTCCCTTACAAGGCGGAATGAGCAGTTCTTC
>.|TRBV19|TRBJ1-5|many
CASSIGLGDGNQPQHF
TGTGCCAGTAGTATAGGATTAGGGGACGGCAATCAGCCCCAGCATTTT
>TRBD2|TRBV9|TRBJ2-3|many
CASSGLAGGLSTDTQYF
TGTGCCAGCAGCGGACTAGCGGGGGGTTTGAGCACAGATACGCAGTATTTT
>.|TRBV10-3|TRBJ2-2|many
CAISPDGTHTGELFF
TGTGCCATCAGTCCCGATGGGACCCACACCGGGGAGCTGTTTTTT
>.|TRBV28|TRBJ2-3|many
CASSLYLRGTDTQYF
TGTGCCAGCAGTTTATATCTCAGGGGCACAGATACGCAGTATTTT
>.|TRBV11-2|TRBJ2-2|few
CASSFAAGELFF
TGTGCCAGCAGCTTCGCCGCCGGGGAGCTGTTTTTT
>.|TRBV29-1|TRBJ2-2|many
CSVEGAGLSTGELFF
TGCAGCGTTGAAGGGGCAGGGTTGAGCACCGGGGAGCTGTTTTTT
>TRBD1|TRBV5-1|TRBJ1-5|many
CASSAGTGSNYSNQPQHF
TGCGCCAGCAGCGCTGGGACAGGGAGCAATTATAGCAATCAGCCCCAGCATTTT
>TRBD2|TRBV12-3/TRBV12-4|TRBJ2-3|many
CASSFRAGGGTDTQYF
TGTGCCAGCAGTTTTCGAGCGGGAGGGGGAACAGATACGCAGTATTTT
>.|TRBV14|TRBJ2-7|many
CASSQGANEQYF
TGTGCCAGCAGCCAGGGGGCAAATGAGCAGTACTTC
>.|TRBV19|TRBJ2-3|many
CASSTGYLTDTQYF
TGTGCCAGTAGTACAGGGTACCTCACAGATACGCAGTATTTT
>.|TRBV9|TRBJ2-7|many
CASSVGSGATYEQYF
TGTGCCAGCAGCGTAGGCTCGGGAGCGACCTACGAGCAGTACTTC
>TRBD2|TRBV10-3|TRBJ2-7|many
CAISDEASGSYEQYF
TGTGCCATCAGTGATGAGGCTAGCGGGAGTTACGAGCAGTACTTC
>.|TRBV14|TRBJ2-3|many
CASSHYFNTDTQYF
TGTGCCAGCAGCCATTACTTTAACACAGATACGCAGTATTTT
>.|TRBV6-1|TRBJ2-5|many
CASSVSPTSPPETQYF
TGTGCCAGCAGTGTTTCCCCGACTAGTCCCCCGGAGACCCAGTACTTC
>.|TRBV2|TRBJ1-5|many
CASSEQGYSNQPQHF
TGTGCCAGCAGTGAACAGGGTTATAGCAATCAGCCCCAGCATTTT
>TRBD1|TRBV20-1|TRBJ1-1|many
CSAYPGQMNTEAFF
TGCAGTGCCTACCCGGGACAGATGAACACTGAAGCTTTCTTT
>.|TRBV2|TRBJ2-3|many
CASSEEGVRTDTQYF
TGTGCCAGCAGTGAAGAGGGGGTTAGGACAGATACGCAGTATTTT
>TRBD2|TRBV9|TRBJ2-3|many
CASSTSGVTDTQYF
TGTGCCAGCAGCACTAGCGGGGTCACAGATACGCAGTATTTT
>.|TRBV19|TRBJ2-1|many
CASNSVGEQFF
TGTGCCAGTAATTCAGTCGGTGAGCAGTTCTTC
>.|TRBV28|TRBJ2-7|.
CASSLGLALYEQYF
TGTGCCAGCAGTTTAGGGCTAGCTCTATACGAGCAGTACTTC
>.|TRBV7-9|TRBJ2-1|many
CASSLASRDYNEQFF
TGTGCCAGCAGCTTAGCATCTAGGGACTACAATGAGCAGTTCTTC
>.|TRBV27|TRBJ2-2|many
CASSSTPGRTTGELFF
TGTGCCAGCAGTTCCACGCCCGGGAGAACGACCGGGGAGCTGTTTTTT
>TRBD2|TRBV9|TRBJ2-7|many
CASSPTPGLALEQYF
TGTGCCAGCAGCCCCACCCCGGGACTAGCTCTCGAGCAGTACTTC
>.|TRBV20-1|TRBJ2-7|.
CSARASGTYEQYF
TGCAGTGCTAGAGCGTCAGGCACCTACGAGCAGTACTTC
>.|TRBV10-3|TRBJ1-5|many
CAISATEGFHQPQHF
TGTGCCATCAGTGCAACTGAGGGTTTCCATCAGCCCCAGCATTTT
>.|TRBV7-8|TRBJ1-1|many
CASSSYGGLKNTEAFF
TGTGCCAGCAGCTCTTATGGGGGGTTGAAGAACACTGAAGCTTTCTTT
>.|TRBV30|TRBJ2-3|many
CAWTRGSTDTQYF
TGTGCCTGGACGCGCGGCTCCACAGATACGCAGTATTTT
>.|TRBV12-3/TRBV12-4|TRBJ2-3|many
CASSSLGGPDTQYF
TGTGCCAGCAGTTCACTCGGAGGGCCAGATACGCAGTATTTT
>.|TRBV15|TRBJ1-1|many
CATSRARTLNTEAFF
TGTGCCACCAGCAGAGCGCGGACCCTAAACACTGAAGCTTTCTTT
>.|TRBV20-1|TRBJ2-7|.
CSAREDREGEQYF
TGCAGTGCTAGAGAGGACAGGGAGGGCGAGCAGTACTTC
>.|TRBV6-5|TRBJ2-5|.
CASSAGFGGQETQYF
TGTGCCAGCAGTGCAGGGTTCGGAGGCCAAGAGACCCAGTACTTC
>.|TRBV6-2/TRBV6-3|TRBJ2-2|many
CASSLRINTGELFF
TGTGCCAGCAGTTTAAGGATCAACACCGGGGAGCTGTTTTTT
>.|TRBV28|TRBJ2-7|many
CASSVVLDEQYF
TGTGCCAGCAGTGTCGTCTTGGACGAGCAGTACTTC
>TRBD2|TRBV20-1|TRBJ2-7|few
CSATETSGSLYEQYF
TGCAGTGCTACCGAAACTAGCGGGAGCCTCTACGAGCAGTACTTC
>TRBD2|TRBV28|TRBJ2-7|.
CASSYGGLAGYYEQYF
TGTGCCAGCAGTTACGGAGGACTAGCGGGATATTACGAGCAGTACTTC
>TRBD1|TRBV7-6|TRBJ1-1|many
CASSFRTGSNTEAFF
TGTGCCAGCAGCTTCAGGACAGGGTCGAACACTGAAGCTTTCTTT
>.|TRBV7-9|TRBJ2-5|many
CASSLAFQETQYF
TGTGCCAGCAGCTTAGCTTTCCAAGAGACCCAGTACTTC
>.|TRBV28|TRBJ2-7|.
CASSFGPNTYEQYF
TGTGCCAGCAGTTTCGGCCCAAATACCTACGAGCAGTACTTC
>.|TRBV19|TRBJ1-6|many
CASSIGWGPDSPLHF
TGTGCCAGTAGTATAGGATGGGGGCCTGATTCACCCCTCCACTTT
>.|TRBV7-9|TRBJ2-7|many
CASSSPASQGYEQYF
TGTGCCAGCAGCTCCCCGGCCAGTCAAGGGTACGAGCAGTACTTC
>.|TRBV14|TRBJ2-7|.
CASSQASYEQYF
TGTGCCAGCAGCCAAGCCAGCTACGAGCAGTACTTC
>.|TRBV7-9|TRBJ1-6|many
CASSSWDSPLHF
TGTGCCAGCAGCTCATGGGATTCACCCCTCCACTTT
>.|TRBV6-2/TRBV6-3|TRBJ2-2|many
CASKEANTGELFF
TGTGCCAGCAAAGAAGCGAACACCGGGGAGCTGTTTTTT
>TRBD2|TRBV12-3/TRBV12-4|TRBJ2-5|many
CASSATGLAGETQYF
TGTGCCAGCAGTGCCACGGGACTAGCGGGGGAGACCCAGTACTTC
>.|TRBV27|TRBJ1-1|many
CASSFSQNTEAFF
TGTGCCAGCAGTTTTTCCCAGAACACTGAAGCTTTCTTT
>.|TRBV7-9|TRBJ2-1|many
CAIDTGIDNEQFF
TGTGCCATTGATACTGGGATCGACAATGAGCAGTTCTTC
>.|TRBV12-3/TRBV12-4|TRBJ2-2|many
CASSPLDTSTGELFF
TGTGCCAGCAGTCCCCTTGACACTAGTACCGGGGAGCTGTTTTTT
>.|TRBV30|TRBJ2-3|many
CAWSVSIDTQYF
TGTGCCTGGAGTGTTAGTATAGATACGCAGTATTTT